This is a list of T cell receptor beta chains from one sample in a study of blood T cell repertoires in COVID-19. The repertoire was sequenced with immunoSEQ multiplex PCR; TCRdb's copy has only in-frame clones and lacks some. The sample comprises more than 150,000 clones, roughly 92% of which are singletons, and 0.76% rests with the top ten. Sequenced material: peripheral blood. These receptor sequences come from a man aged 25-45 years with COVID-19, enrolled during active disease. Each CDR3 is given with its conserved first and last residue. A D gene is named only where the DNA matches it firmly. Some rows have no size entry. The others give once, few or many, or a class for an expanded clone.

DNA: TGCGCCAGCAGCTTTCAGGAATTCTATGGCTACACCTTC
CDR3: CASSFQEFYGYTF
J: TRBJ1-2
D: NA
V: TRBV5-1
size: NA

DNA: TGTGCCAGCAGCCAAGTAGTCAGGGGTAACACTGAAGCTTTCTTT
CDR3: CASSQVVRGNTEAFF
J: TRBJ1-1
D: NA
V: TRBV3-1/TRBV3-2
size: NA

DNA: TGTGCCAGCAGTCCATGGGCCGGACAGGGTAATTCACCCCTCCACTTT
CDR3: CASSPWAGQGNSPLHF
J: TRBJ1-6
D: TRBD1
V: TRBV27
size: NA

DNA: TGTGCCAGCAGTTGGACAGATACCTCGAACACCGGGGAGCTGTTTTTT
CDR3: CASSWTDTSNTGELFF
J: TRBJ2-2
D: NA
V: TRBV6-5
size: NA

DNA: TGTGCCAGTAGTATAGTTGGGGCGGGCTACACCTTC
CDR3: CASSIVGAGYTF
J: TRBJ1-2
D: NA
V: TRBV19
size: NA

DNA: TGCGCCAGCAGGGCCGGCGGCCCCGTGACACCCCTCCACTTT
CDR3: CASRAGGPVTPLHF
J: TRBJ1-6
D: NA
V: TRBV10-1
size: NA

DNA: TGTGCCAGCAGTGGGACAGGGGGCTCGATCGACACTGAAGCTTTCTTT
CDR3: CASSGTGGSIDTEAFF
J: TRBJ1-1
D: TRBD1
V: TRBV28
size: NA

DNA: TGCGCCAGCAGCTATTCAGGGAGGACTGAAGCTTTCTTT
CDR3: CASSYSGRTEAFF
J: TRBJ1-1
D: NA
V: TRBV5-1
size: NA

DNA: TGTGCCAGTAGTATCCGACTAGCGGGGGGCCAAGAGACCCAGTACTTC
CDR3: CASSIRLAGGQETQYF
J: TRBJ2-5
D: TRBD2
V: TRBV19
size: NA

DNA: TGTGCCAGCAGCCAAGGTAACCAGGCCTTCTATGGCTACACCTTC
CDR3: CASSQGNQAFYGYTF
J: TRBJ1-2
D: NA
V: TRBV3-1/TRBV3-2
size: NA

DNA: TGTGCCTGGAGTGTACGAGTGGCGGGGAATGAAAAACTGTTTTTT
CDR3: CAWSVRVAGNEKLFF
J: TRBJ1-4
D: NA
V: TRBV30
size: once

DNA: TGTGCCAATGGACAGGGTTACTACGAGCAGTACTTC
CDR3: CANGQGYYEQYF
J: TRBJ2-7
D: TRBD1
V: TRBV10-3
size: few

DNA: TGCGCCAGCAGCTTGGCTGGGGGGGACGGGAATGAGCAGTTCTTC
CDR3: CASSLAGGDGNEQFF
J: TRBJ2-1
D: TRBD2
V: TRBV5-1
size: NA

DNA: TGTGCCAGCAGACGGGACAGGGGTGAAAAACTGTTTTTT
CDR3: CASRRDRGEKLFF
J: TRBJ1-4
D: TRBD1
V: TRBV12-3/TRBV12-4
size: once

DNA: TGTGCCAGCAGCTCACCACTGACAGGCACCGCGGGCGAGCAGTACTTC
CDR3: CASSSPLTGTAGEQYF
J: TRBJ2-7
D: NA
V: TRBV7-7
size: NA

DNA: TGTGCCAGCAGCCTAGGGAGGGACCCTAACAATGAGCAGTTCTTC
CDR3: CASSLGRDPNNEQFF
J: TRBJ2-1
D: TRBD2
V: TRBV7-9
size: once

DNA: TGTGCCACCAGTGATTCTAGCGGGAGCACAGATACGCAGTATTTT
CDR3: CATSDSSGSTDTQYF
J: TRBJ2-3
D: TRBD2
V: TRBV24-1
size: NA

DNA: TGTGCCAGCGGATCGCCGGGCGGGGGTTACTCCTACGAGCAGTACTTC
CDR3: CASGSPGGGYSYEQYF
J: TRBJ2-7
D: TRBD2
V: TRBV27
size: NA

DNA: TGCGCCAGCAGCTTTCAGTCTAATGAAAAACTGTTTTTT
CDR3: CASSFQSNEKLFF
J: TRBJ1-4
D: NA
V: TRBV5-1
size: NA

DNA: TGCGCCAGCAGCCAAGAGAGAGGGGCGGGGGGGCCCGCAGATACGCAGTATTTT
CDR3: CASSQERGAGGPADTQYF
J: TRBJ2-3
D: TRBD2
V: TRBV4-1
size: NA

DNA: TGTGCCAGCAGGCCTGGACAGATCTACGAGCAGTACTTC
CDR3: CASRPGQIYEQYF
J: TRBJ2-7
D: NA
V: TRBV2
size: NA

DNA: TGTGCCAGCAGTTACTCCGGGACAGGAGGGAATGAAAAACTGTTTTTT
CDR3: CASSYSGTGGNEKLFF
J: TRBJ1-4
D: TRBD1
V: TRBV6-5
size: NA

DNA: TGTGCCAGCAGCCTCAGAGGACAGCCGTCTAGGGATGAGCAGTTCTTC
CDR3: CASSLRGQPSRDEQFF
J: TRBJ2-1
D: NA
V: TRBV6-6
size: NA

DNA: TGCGCCAGCAGCTTGGGCGGGAGCACAGATACGCAGTATTTT
CDR3: CASSLGGSTDTQYF
J: TRBJ2-3
D: NA
V: TRBV5-1
size: NA

DNA: TGTGCCAGCAGTGAACAGGGAAGTGAAGCTTTCTTT
CDR3: CASSEQGSEAFF
J: TRBJ1-1
D: NA
V: TRBV2
size: NA

DNA: TGTGCCAGCATACTCGAGAGTGGAAACATTCAGTACTTC
CDR3: CASILESGNIQYF
J: TRBJ2-4
D: NA
V: TRBV2
size: NA

DNA: TGTGCCAGCTCACCATCTACCGGGGGCCAAGAGACCCAGTACTTC
CDR3: CASSPSTGGQETQYF
J: TRBJ2-5
D: NA
V: TRBV18
size: NA

DNA: TGTGCCAGCTCACCTCAGCAGGACTCCTACAATGAGCAGTTCTTC
CDR3: CASSPQQDSYNEQFF
J: TRBJ2-1
D: NA
V: TRBV18
size: NA

DNA: TGTGCCAGCAGCTTAATTTCCCCGGTCGGGGTTTCGGGAAACACCATATATTTT
CDR3: CASSLISPVGVSGNTIYF
J: TRBJ1-3
D: NA
V: TRBV11-2
size: NA

DNA: TGTGCCAGCAGTGAAAACAACTCAGGGGACCCCTACGAGCAGTACTTC
CDR3: CASSENNSGDPYEQYF
J: TRBJ2-7
D: NA
V: TRBV6-1
size: NA

DNA: TGTGCCAGCAGCTCAACCAGTAGGGACAGCGTATACAATGAGCAGTTCTTC
CDR3: CASSSTSRDSVYNEQFF
J: TRBJ2-1
D: TRBD1
V: TRBV13
size: NA

DNA: TGTGCCAGCAGCGTGGACAGGGGGAAAGGGGAGACCCAGTACTTC
CDR3: CASSVDRGKGETQYF
J: TRBJ2-5
D: TRBD1
V: TRBV2
size: NA

DNA: TGTGCCAGCAGTTACTCAACGGGACAGGGAAGAACTGAAGCTTTCTTT
CDR3: CASSYSTGQGRTEAFF
J: TRBJ1-1
D: TRBD1
V: TRBV6-5
size: NA

DNA: TGTGCCAGCAGCCTGCTAGCGGGGGGGCCAGATACGCAGTATTTT
CDR3: CASSLLAGGPDTQYF
J: TRBJ2-3
D: TRBD2
V: TRBV6-5
size: NA

DNA: TGTGCCAGCAGCCAAAGTGCGGGGAGTACATATGACTCTGGAAACACCATATATTTT
CDR3: CASSQSAGSTYDSGNTIYF
J: TRBJ1-3
D: NA
V: TRBV16
size: NA

DNA: TGCAGCGTTGCAGCGATTAAGTACAATGAGCAGTTCTTC
CDR3: CSVAAIKYNEQFF
J: TRBJ2-1
D: NA
V: TRBV29-1
size: NA

DNA: TGTGCCATCAGTGACAGGGGCGCGGAGGAAAAACTGTTTTTT
CDR3: CAISDRGAEEKLFF
J: TRBJ1-4
D: NA
V: TRBV10-3
size: NA

DNA: TGCAGCGTGACTACAGGGGGCGATTACACTGAAGCTTTCTTT
CDR3: CSVTTGGDYTEAFF
J: TRBJ1-1
D: TRBD1
V: TRBV29-1
size: NA

DNA: TGTGCCAGTAGTACAACAGGGGGCAGTGAGCAGTTCTTC
CDR3: CASSTTGGSEQFF
J: TRBJ2-1
D: TRBD1
V: TRBV19
size: once

DNA: TGCAGTGCTAGTACTAGGGACAGTAACTCCTACGAGCAGTACTTC
CDR3: CSASTRDSNSYEQYF
J: TRBJ2-7
D: TRBD1
V: TRBV20-1
size: NA

DNA: TGTGCCAGCAGTGAATGGGAGGGAGGCGGCTATGGCTACACCTTC
CDR3: CASSEWEGGGYGYTF
J: TRBJ1-2
D: NA
V: TRBV2
size: NA

DNA: TGCGCCAGCAGCTTGGCCAGGGATCAGCCCCAGCATTTT
CDR3: CASSLARDQPQHF
J: TRBJ1-5
D: NA
V: TRBV5-1
size: NA